Shown below are 10 T cell receptor beta chains from a single sample sequenced in a study of cytomegalovirus exposure and HLA in healthy donors. It was with 60 Vbeta and 13 Jbeta primers that the PCR ran. Produced via immunoSEQ multiplex PCR; TCRdb's table is partial and in-frame only. The sample lists roughly 250,000 clones, roughly 80% seen once, with roughly 0.31% in the top ten. The specimen sequenced was PBMCs. The source is a girl between 2 and 10 years old in good health and CMV-seronegative.

The CDR3 nucleotides read TGTGCCAGCAGCTTCCCCGGGTACGAGCAGTACTTC. Its translation: CASSFPGYEQYF. This sequence joins TRBV7-9 and TRBJ2-7; D unclear. V lost 3 bases and J lost 4, with 7 bases in between. In germline, CDR1 is SEHNR, CDR2 FQNEAQ (reference sequence). This CDR3 comprises 12 residues.

The chain uses TRBV5-1 and TRBJ2-5, with TRBD2 identical over 8 bases. The CDR3 has 16 residues. The V gene end was trimmed by 4 bases and the J gene end by 1 base; junction bases not matched to a gene: 9. Looked up from germline, CDR1 is SGHRS and CDR2 is YFSETQ. The DNA for the CDR3 is TGCGCCAGCAGCACCGACCCCCTAGCGGGCCAAGAGACCCAGTACTTC. Translation: CASSTDPLAGQETQYF.

The chain carries TRBV9 and TRBJ1-3; possible D gene TRBD1, 5 bases. In germline, CDR1 is SGDLS, CDR2 YYNGEE. This CDR3 spans 14 amino acids. The germline V and J ends were trimmed by 2 bases and 2 bases, with 8 bases remaining between them. CDR3 in DNA: TGTGCCAGCAGCGTTAGCAGGGCTGGAAACACCATATATTTT. Residues: CASSVSRAGNTIYF.

The genes are TRBV6-1 and TRBJ2-5; D is ambiguous. Trimming removed 6 bases from V and 1 base from J, with 6 bases in between. Germline V gene lookup returns CDR1 MNHNS and CDR2 SASEGT. CDR3 length: 12 residues. As DNA, the CDR3 is TGTGCCAGCAGCTTTTTCCAAGAGACCCAGTACTTC. It specifies CASSFFQETQYF.

The sample holds a few counts of this clone. V usage is TRBV7-9 and J usage is TRBJ2-1, with a possible D match to TRBD2 (6 bases). The CDR3 extends over 16 amino acids. The germline V gene encodes CDR1 SEHNR and CDR2 FQNEAQ (reference sequence). V dropped 1 base and J dropped 7 bases, with 17 bases sitting between them. CDR3 in DNA: TGTGCCAGCAGCTTAGGGAGGGCCCTTAGGTCGAATGAGCAGTTCTTC. The encoded protein is CASSLGRALRSNEQFF.

The rearrangement uses TRBV19 and TRBJ1-5, with 11 bases matching TRBD1. V was clipped by 4 bases and J by 2 bases; unmatched bases: 4. The germline gives CDR1 LNHDA, CDR2 SQIVND (reference sequence). The CDR3 length is 16 residues. CDR3 nucleotide sequence: TGTGCCAGTAGTAGGGACAGGGGGTTTGGCAATCAGCCCCAGCATTTT. This translates into CASSRDRGFGNQPQHF.

This clone has only a few counts. The gene calls are TRBV5-1 and TRBJ1-1, with 11 bases fitting TRBD1. CDR3 length: 16 amino acids. With 4 bases clipped from V and 2 bases from J, the junction kept 7 bases outside the gene matches. Germline assignment: CDR1 SGHRS and CDR2 YFSETQ. The chain's CDR3 is CASSPGQGAGNTEAFF. CDR3 nucleotide sequence: TGCGCCAGCAGCCCCGGACAGGGGGCAGGAAACACTGAAGCTTTCTTT.

The chain employs TRBV13 and TRBJ2-6, with D possibly being TRBD2 (6 bases). With 3 bases removed from V and 4 bases from J, the gap between germline ends came to 13 bases. Germline V gene data show CDR1 as PRHDT and CDR2 as FYEKMQ (reference sequence). The CDR3 is 16 residues long. CDR3 region: CASSFTPGDGANVLTF. The DNA of the CDR3 is TGTGCCAGCAGCTTCACCCCGGGGGACGGGGCCAACGTCCTGACTTTC. The complete variable domain, with remaining parts taken from reference TRBV13 and TRBJ2-6, reads AAGVIQSPRHLIKEKRETATLKCYPIPRHDTVYWYQQGPGQDPQFLISFYEKMQSDKGSIPDRFSAQQFSDYHSELNMSSLELGDSALYFCASSFTPGDGANVLTFGAGSRLTVL.

The chain carries TRBV29-1 and TRBJ2-7; D is perhaps TRBD1 (5 bases). CDR1 is SQVTM, CDR2 ANQGSEA, per germline. Trimming left V 4 bases short and J 5 bases short, with 18 bases between. This CDR3 comprises 14 residues. This CDR3 reads CSVVGSRQINEQYF. For the CDR3, the DNA is TGCAGCGTTGTCGGTTCGAGACAGATCAACGAGCAGTACTTC.

The chain joins TRBV27 to TRBJ2-2; 10 bases match TRBD2. Germline CDR1 is MNHEY and CDR2 is SMNVEV (reference sequence). V lost 6 bases and J lost 6; bases outside the gene matches: 13. The CDR3 runs to 17 residues. The CDR3: CASRPYWPSGRSGELFF. The CDR3 DNA reads TGTGCCAGCAGGCCTTATTGGCCTAGCGGGAGATCCGGGGAGCTGTTTTTT.